This T cell receptor (beta chain) was sequenced in a study of blood T cell repertoires in COVID-19. Study-level information: Specimens from acute and convalescent COVID-19 originated in the United States, Italy and Spain.

Sequenced by immunoSEQ multiplex PCR; TCRdb stores in-frame clones only, minus some. The repertoire consists of roughly 200,000 clones, with 80% to 90% occurring once and the leading ten covering approximately 10%. Germline values: CDR1 LNHDA, CDR2 SQIVND (reference sequence). The length of the CDR3 is 11 residues. Trimming pared 6 bases from V and 8 bases from J, leaving 7 bases between. The sequence was obtained from a woman between 35 and 50 years old with COVID-19, enrolled during active disease. This sequence joins TRBV19 and TRBJ1-4; D is undetermined. Sequencing used peripheral blood. CDR3 in amino acids: CASSPREKLFF. CDR3 coding DNA: TGTGCCAGTAGCCCCAGGGAAAAACTGTTTTTT.